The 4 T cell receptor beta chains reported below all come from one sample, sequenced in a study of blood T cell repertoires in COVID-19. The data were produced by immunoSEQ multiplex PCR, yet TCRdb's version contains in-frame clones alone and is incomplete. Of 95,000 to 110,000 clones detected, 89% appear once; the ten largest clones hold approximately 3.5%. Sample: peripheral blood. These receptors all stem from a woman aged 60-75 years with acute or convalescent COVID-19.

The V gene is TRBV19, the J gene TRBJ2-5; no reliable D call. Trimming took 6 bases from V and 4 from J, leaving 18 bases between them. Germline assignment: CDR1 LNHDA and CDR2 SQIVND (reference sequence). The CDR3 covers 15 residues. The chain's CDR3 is CASSPTALTGETQYF. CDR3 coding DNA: TGTGCCAGTAGCCCGACGGCTTTGACTGGAGAGACCCAGTACTTC.

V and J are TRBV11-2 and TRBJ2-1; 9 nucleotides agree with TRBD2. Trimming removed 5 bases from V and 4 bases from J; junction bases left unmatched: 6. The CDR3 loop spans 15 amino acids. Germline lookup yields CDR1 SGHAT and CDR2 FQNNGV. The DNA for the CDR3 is TGTGCCAGCAGCCTCGGGACTAGCCCTTACAATGAGCAGTTCTTC. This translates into CASSLGTSPYNEQFF.

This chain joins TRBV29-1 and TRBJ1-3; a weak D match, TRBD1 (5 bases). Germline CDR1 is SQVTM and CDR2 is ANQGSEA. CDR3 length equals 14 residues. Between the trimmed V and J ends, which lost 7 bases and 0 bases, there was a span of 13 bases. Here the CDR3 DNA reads TGCAGCGGCCGACAGTCCTCCTCTGGAAACACCATATATTTT. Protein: CSGRQSSSGNTIYF.

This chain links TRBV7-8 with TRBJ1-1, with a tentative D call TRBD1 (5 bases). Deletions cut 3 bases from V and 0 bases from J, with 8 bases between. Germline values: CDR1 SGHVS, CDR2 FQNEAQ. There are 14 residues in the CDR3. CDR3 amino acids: CASSFQGVNTEAFF. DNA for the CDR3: TGTGCCAGCAGCTTTCAGGGTGTGAACACTGAAGCTTTCTTT.